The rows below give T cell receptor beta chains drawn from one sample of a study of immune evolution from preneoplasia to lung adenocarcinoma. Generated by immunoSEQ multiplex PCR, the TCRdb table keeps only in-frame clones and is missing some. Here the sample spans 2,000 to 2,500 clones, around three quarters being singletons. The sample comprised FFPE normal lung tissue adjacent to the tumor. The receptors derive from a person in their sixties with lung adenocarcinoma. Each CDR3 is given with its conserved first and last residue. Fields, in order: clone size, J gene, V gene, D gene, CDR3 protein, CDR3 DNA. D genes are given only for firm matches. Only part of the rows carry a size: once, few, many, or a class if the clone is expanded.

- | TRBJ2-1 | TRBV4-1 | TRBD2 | CASSQTGLAGKYNEQFF | TGCGCCAGCAGCCAAACGGGACTAGCGGGAAAATACAATGAGCAGTTCTTC
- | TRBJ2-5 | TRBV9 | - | CASSIAEGPETQYF | TGTGCCAGCAGCATAGCGGAGGGCCCAGAGACCCAGTACTTC
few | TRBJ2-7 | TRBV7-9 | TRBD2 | CASSVISGTDGYEQYF | TGTGCCAGCAGCGTGATTAGCGGGACCGACGGCTACGAGCAGTACTTC
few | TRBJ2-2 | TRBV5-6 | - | CASSLGGTGELFF | TGTGCCAGCAGCTTGGGGGGCACCGGGGAGCTGTTTTTT
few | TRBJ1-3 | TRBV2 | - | CASRPLGRSSGNTIYF | TGTGCCAGCAGACCCCTGGGACGGTCCTCTGGAAACACCATATATTTT
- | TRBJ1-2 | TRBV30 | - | CAWTNDNIGYGYTF | TGTGCCTGGACAAACGATAACATAGGATATGGCTACACCTTC
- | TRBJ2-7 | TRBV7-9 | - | CASSPPDTYEQYF | TGTGCCAGCAGCCCACCGGACACATACGAGCAGTACTTC
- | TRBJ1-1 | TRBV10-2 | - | CASSDRNTEAFF | TGCGCCAGCAGTGACAGGAACACTGAAGCTTTCTTT
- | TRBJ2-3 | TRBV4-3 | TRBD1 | CASSQNRGGTDTQYF | TGCGCCAGCAGCCAGAACAGGGGTGGCACAGATACGCAGTATTTT
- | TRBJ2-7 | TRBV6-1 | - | CASRTVAEQYF | TGTGCCAGCAGGACAGTCGCCGAGCAGTACTTC
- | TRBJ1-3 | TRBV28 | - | CASIPQGPLGGNTIYF | TGTGCCAGCATCCCTCAGGGCCCCCTCGGTGGAAACACCATATATTTT
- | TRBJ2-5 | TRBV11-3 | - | CASSLEDSSKETQYF | TGTGCCAGCAGCTTAGAGGACAGTTCAAAGGAGACCCAGTACTTC
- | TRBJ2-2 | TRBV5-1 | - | CASSFTGNTGELFF | TGCGCCAGCAGTTTTACGGGAAACACCGGGGAGCTGTTTTTT
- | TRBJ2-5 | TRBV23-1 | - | CASIRPGIWGQETQYF | TGCGCCAGCATTCGCCCAGGGATCTGGGGCCAAGAGACCCAGTACTTC
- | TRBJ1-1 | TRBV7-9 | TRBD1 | CASSRDRVNTEAFF | TGTGCCAGCAGCAGAGACAGGGTGAACACTGAAGCTTTCTTT
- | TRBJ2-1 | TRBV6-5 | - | CASSYDWDYNEQFF | TGTGCCAGCAGTTACGACTGGGATTACAATGAGCAGTTCTTC
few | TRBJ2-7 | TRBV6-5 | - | CASRTTHGYEQYF | TGTGCCAGCAGAACCACGCATGGCTACGAGCAGTACTTC